Sequencing of this TCR beta chain was carried out in a study of T cell changes during pregnancy in multiple sclerosis. The protocol was immunoSEQ multiplex PCR, while the TCRdb copy is restricted to in-frame clones and leaves out a portion. The sample contains about 36,000 clones, 80% to 95% of which appear only once. The V end was cut by 7 bases, the J end by 4 bases, with 20 bases between. The CDR3 extends over 15 amino acids. The V gene's germline CDR1 is SGHRS and CDR2 YFSETQ. This clonotype was obtained from a female donor with multiple sclerosis, enrolled in a pregnancy study. The chain combines TRBV5-1 with TRBJ1-1; weak D call: TRBD1 (5 bases). Sequencing was done on a sample of PBMCs (not recorded whether the cells were cultured). CDR3 nucleotide sequence: TGCGCCAGCGATGTCCAGGGCGACGGGGGCACTGAAGCTTTCTTT. Translated: CASDVQGDGGTEAFF.